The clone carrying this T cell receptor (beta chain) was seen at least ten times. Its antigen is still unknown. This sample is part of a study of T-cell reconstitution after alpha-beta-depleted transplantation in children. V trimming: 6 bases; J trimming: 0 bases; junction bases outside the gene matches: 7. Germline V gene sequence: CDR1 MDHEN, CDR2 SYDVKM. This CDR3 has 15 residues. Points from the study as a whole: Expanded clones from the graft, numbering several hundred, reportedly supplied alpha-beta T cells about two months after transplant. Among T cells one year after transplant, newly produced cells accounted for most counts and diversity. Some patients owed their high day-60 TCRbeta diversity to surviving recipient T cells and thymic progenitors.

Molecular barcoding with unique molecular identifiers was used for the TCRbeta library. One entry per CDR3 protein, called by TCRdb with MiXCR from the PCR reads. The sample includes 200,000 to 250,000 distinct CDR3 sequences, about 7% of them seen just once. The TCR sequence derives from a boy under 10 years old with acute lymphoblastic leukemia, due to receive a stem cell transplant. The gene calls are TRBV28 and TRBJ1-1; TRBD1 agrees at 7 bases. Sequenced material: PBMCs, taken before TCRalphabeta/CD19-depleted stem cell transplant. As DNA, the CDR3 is TGTGCCAGCAGAACGCCAGACAGGGTGAACACTGAAGCTTTCTTT. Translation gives CASRTPDRVNTEAFF.